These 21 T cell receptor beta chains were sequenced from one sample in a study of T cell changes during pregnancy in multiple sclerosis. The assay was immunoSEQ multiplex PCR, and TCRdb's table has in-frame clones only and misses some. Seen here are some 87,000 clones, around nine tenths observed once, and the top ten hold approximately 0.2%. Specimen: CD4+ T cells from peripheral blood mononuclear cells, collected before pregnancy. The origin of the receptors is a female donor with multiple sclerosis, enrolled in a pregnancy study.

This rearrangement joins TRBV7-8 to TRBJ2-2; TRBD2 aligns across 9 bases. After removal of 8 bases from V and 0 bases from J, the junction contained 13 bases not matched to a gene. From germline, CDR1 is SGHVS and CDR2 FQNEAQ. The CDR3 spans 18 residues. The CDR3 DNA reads TGTGCCAGCCGTCGGAGTCCTAGCGGGGCCACGAACACCGGGGAGCTGTTTTTT. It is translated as CASRRSPSGATNTGELFF.

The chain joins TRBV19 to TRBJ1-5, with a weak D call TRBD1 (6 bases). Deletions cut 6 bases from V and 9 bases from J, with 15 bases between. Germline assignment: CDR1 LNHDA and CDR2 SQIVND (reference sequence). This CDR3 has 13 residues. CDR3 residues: CASRHPVRGPQHF. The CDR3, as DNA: TGTGCCAGTAGACACCCAGTCAGGGGGCCCCAGCATTTT.

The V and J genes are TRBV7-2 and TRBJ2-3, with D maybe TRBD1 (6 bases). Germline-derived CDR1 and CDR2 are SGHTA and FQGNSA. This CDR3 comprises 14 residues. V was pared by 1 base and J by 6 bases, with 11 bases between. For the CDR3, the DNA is TGTGCCAGCAGCTTAGGAGGGGGTCACGATACGCAGTATTTT. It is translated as CASSLGGGHDTQYF.

For the CDR3, the DNA is TGTGCCAGCAGTCAACAGGGGGCTCAGTTCTTC. Amino acid sequence: CASSQQGAQFF. The chain links TRBV6-5 to TRBJ2-1; TRBD1 aligns across 9 bases. V was pared by 5 bases and J by 13 bases, with 3 bases of the junction left unmatched. The CDR3 spans 11 residues. Germline CDR1 is MNHEY and CDR2 is SVGAGI.

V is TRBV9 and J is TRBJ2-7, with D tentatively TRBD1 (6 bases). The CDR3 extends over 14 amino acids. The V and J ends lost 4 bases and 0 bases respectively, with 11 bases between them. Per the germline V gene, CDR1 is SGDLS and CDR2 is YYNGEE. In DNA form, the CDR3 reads TGTGCCAGCAGCCCGCAGGGGAGCTCCTACGAGCAGTACTTC. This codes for CASSPQGSSYEQYF.

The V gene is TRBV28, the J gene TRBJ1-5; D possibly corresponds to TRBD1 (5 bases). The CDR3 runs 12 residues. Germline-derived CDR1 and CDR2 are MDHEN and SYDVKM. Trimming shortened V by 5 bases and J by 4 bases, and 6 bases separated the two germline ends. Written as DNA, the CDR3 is TGTGCCAGCAGTAGGGGAAATCAGCCCCAGCATTTT. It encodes CASSRGNQPQHF. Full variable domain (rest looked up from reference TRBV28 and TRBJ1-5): DVKVTQSSRYLVKRTGEKVFLECVQDMDHENMFWYRQDPGLGLRLIYFSYDVKMKEKGDIPEGYSVSREKKERFSLILESASTNQTSMYLCASSRGNQPQHFGDGTRLSIL.

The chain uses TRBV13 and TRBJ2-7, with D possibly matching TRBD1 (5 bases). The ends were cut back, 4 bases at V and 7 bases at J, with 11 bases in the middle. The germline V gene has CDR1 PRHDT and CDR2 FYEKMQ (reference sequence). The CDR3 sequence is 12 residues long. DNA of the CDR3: TGTGCCAGCAGCTCCAGGGCGAGGGAGCAGTACTTC. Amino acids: CASSSRAREQYF. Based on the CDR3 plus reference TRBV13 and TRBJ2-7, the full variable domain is AAGVIQSPRHLIKEKRETATLKCYPIPRHDTVYWYQQGPGQDPQFLISFYEKMQSDKGSIPDRFSAQQFSDYHSELNMSSLELGDSALYFCASSSRAREQYFGPGTRLTVT.

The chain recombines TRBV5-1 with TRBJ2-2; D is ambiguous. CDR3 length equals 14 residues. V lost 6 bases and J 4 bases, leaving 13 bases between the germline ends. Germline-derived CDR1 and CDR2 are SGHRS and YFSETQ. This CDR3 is CASTPSRLTGELFF. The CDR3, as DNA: TGCGCCAGCACCCCTAGTAGGCTCACCGGGGAGCTGTTTTTT.

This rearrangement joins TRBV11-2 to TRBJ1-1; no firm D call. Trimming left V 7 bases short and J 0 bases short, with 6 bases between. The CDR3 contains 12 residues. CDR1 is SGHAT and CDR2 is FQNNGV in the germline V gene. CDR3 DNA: TGTGCCAGCAACTATATGAACACTGAAGCTTTCTTT. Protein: CASNYMNTEAFF.

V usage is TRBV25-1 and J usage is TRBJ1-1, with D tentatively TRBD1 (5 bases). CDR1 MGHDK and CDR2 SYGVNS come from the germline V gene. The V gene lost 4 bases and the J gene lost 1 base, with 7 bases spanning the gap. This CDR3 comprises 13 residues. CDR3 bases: TGTGCCAGCAGTGTAACAGGGAACACTGAAGCTTTCTTT. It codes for CASSVTGNTEAFF.

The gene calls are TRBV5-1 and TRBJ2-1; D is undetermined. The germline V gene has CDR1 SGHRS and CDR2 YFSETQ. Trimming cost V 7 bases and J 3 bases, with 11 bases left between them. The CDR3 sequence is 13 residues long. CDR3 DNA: TGCGCCAGCTCGACCCTAGACTACAATGAGCAGTTCTTC. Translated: CASSTLDYNEQFF. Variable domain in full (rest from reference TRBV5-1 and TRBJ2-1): KAGVTQTPRYLIKTRGQQVTLSCSPISGHRSVSWYQQTPGQGLQFLFEYFSETQRNKGNFPGRFSGRQFSNSRSEMNVSTLELGDSALYLCASSTLDYNEQFFGPGTRLTVL.

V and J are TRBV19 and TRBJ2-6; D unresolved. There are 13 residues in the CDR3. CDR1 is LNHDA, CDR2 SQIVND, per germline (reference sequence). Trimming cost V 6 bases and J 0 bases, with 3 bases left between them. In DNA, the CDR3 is TGTGCCAGTAGCAACTCTGGGGCCAACGTCCTGACTTTC. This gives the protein CASSNSGANVLTF.

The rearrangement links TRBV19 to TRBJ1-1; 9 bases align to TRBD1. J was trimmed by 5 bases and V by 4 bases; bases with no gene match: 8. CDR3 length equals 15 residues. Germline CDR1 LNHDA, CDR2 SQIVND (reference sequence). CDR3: CASSRLRQGGTEAFF. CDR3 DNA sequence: TGTGCCAGTAGTAGACTACGACAGGGGGGGACTGAAGCTTTCTTT.

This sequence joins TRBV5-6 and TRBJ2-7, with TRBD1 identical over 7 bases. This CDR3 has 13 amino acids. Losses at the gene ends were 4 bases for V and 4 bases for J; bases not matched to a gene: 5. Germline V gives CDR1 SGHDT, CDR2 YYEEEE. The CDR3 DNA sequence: TGTGCCAGCAGCCCCGGGACAGTATACGAGCAGTACTTC. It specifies CASSPGTVYEQYF.

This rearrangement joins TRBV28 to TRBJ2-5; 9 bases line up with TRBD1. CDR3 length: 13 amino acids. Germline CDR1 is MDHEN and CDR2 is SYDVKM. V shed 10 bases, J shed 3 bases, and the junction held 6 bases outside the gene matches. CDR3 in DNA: TGTGCCACCACTGGGACAGGGAAAGAGACCCAGTACTTC. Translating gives CATTGTGKETQYF.

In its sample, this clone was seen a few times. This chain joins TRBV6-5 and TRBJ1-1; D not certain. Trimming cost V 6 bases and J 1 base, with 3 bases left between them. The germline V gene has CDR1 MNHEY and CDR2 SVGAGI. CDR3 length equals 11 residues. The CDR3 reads CASRRNTEAFF. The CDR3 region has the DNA TGTGCCAGCAGGAGGAACACTGAAGCTTTCTTT.

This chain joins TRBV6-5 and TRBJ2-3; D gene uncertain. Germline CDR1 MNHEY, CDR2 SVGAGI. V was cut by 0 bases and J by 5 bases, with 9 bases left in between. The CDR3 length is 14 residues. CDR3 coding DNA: TGTGCCAGCAGTTACTCGATAAGGAGAGATACGCAGTATTTT. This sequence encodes CASSYSIRRDTQYF.

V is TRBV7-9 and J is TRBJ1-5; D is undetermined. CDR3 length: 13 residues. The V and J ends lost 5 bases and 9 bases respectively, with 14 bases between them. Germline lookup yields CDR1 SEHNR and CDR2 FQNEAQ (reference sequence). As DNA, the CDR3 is TGTGCCAGCAGCACCTCCCAAGGGAGGCCCCAGCATTTT. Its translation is CASSTSQGRPQHF.

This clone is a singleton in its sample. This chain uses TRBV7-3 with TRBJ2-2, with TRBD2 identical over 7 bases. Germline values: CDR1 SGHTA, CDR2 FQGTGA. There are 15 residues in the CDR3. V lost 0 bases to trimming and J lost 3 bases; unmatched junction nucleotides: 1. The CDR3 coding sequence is TGTGCCAGCAGCTTAACGGGGAGGGACACCGGGGAGCTGTTTTTT. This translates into CASSLTGRDTGELFF.

The CDR3 DNA reads as TGTGCCAGCAGCTTGGACCCTTTTGGGGGAGGTCAATCACCCCTCCACTTT. Translated: CASSLDPFGGGQSPLHF. The chain uses TRBV5-4 and TRBJ1-6; a possible D gene is TRBD1 (5 bases). The ends were cut back, 0 bases at V and 10 bases at J, with 20 bases in the middle. This CDR3 region has 17 residues. Germline V gives CDR1 SGHNT, CDR2 YYREEE (reference sequence).

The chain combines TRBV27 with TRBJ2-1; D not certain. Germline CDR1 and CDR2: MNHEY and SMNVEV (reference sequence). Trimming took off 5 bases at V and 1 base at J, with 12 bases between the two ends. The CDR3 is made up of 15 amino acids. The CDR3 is CASSPHVGSYNEQFF. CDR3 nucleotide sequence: TGTGCCAGCAGTCCCCATGTCGGTTCCTACAATGAGCAGTTCTTC.